The TCR beta chain described here comes from a study of PD-1 blockade in classical Hodgkin lymphoma. Looking at the study overall: On a schedule of every 2 weeks, patients received nivolumab 3 mg/kg intravenously.

Time point in this sample: cycle 4 day 1 (C4D1), after around six weeks of nivolumab. Patients all relapsed after autologous stem cell transplantation, and there was variation in brentuximab vedotin exposure. Germline assignment: CDR1 SGDLS and CDR2 YYNGEE. This CDR3 contains 14 residues. Trimming removed 1 base at V and 0 bases at J, with 5 bases between. Repertoires were generated with immunoSEQ multiplex PCR, while TCRdb's copy carries only in-frame clones and drops some. The sample has under 50,000 clones, 66% seen once. This chain uses TRBV9 with TRBJ2-1, with D hard to call. Here the sequenced sample was peripheral blood mononuclear cells (PBMCs), taken before the fourth cycle of nivolumab. The origin of this receptor is a human donor with classical Hodgkin lymphoma. This CDR3 is CASSVLGSYNEQFF. The CDR3 DNA follows: TGTGCCAGCAGCGTATTGGGCTCCTACAATGAGCAGTTCTTC.